This T cell receptor beta chain was sequenced during a study of response to subunit inactivated influenza vaccine. In this sample, this clonotype turned up a few times. From germline, CDR1 is DFQATT and CDR2 SNEGSKA (reference sequence). Trimming cost V 0 bases and J 7 bases, with 10 bases left between them. CDR3 length equals 14 residues. TCRdb analysed the RT-PCR reads with MiXCR anew, one entry per CDR3 protein. The sample holds about 540,000 distinct CDR3 sequences; 20% to 25% are singletons and the top ten take about 3%. These same data were also listed under a study on T cells expressing NK-cell markers. According to that study: Synthesis of TCR beta cDNA relied on 5'RACE template switching carrying UMIs. The sorts in several experiments were restricted to alpha-beta TCR T cells by an anti-gamma-delta TCR antibody. Also leading the CD3+CD56-NKG2C+ fraction in a few donors were these clonotypes. HCMV specificity of the expanded NKG2C+ T cell clones stayed unclear.

The gene calls are TRBV20-1 and TRBJ1-6; no firm D call. This clonotype was obtained from a man aged 45-65 years who received an inactivated influenza vaccine. The source material was CD4+ T cells sorted from PBMCs, sampled less than 13 days after vaccination. This CDR3 is CSARETGKNSPLHF. The DNA of the CDR3 is TGCAGTGCTAGAGAGACGGGAAAAAATTCACCCCTCCACTTT.